This T cell receptor (beta chain) derives from a study of blood T cell repertoires in COVID-19. Authors' processing steps: Using reference gene primer amplification, nucleated cell counts were estimated. The protocol was immunoSEQ multiplex PCR, while the TCRdb copy is restricted to in-frame clones and leaves out a portion. The V and J calls and clone size were taken over from that table, and D and trimming were inferred from the DNA. The data show 200,000 or so clones, 70% to 90% seen once. This CDR3 contains 13 residues. The V segment lost 6 bases and the J segment 4 bases; nucleotides outside the gene matches: 3. Germline V gene lookup returns CDR1 SEHNR and CDR2 FQNEAQ (reference sequence).

The clonotype originates from a man between 65 and 85 years old with active or convalescent COVID-19. The sequencing input was peripheral blood. The chain carries TRBV7-9 and TRBJ2-5; 9 nucleotides line up with TRBD1. CDR3 sequence: CASSYRGRETQYF. In DNA form, the CDR3 reads TGTGCCAGCAGTTACAGGGGGCGAGAGACCCAGTACTTC.